The sequence of this TCR beta chain was determined in a study of STAT3 mutations in large granular lymphocyte leukemia. The germline V gene has CDR1 SEHNR and CDR2 FQNEAQ (reference sequence). The V end lost 4 bases, the J end lost 9 bases, and 15 bases lay between the germline ends. The CDR3 is 13 amino acids. For this clone: Its antigen remains unidentified.

Some 38,000 productive templates were obtained per sample on average. The data were produced by immunoSEQ multiplex PCR, yet TCRdb's version contains in-frame clones alone and is incomplete. The sample yields almost 5,500 clones, about 45% seen once. Study outcomes and limitations: Every T-LGLL patient had at least one immunodominant TCRbeta clonotype.

Sequencing was performed on peripheral blood mononuclear cells. The TCR originated in a woman aged 65 to 85 with T-cell large granular lymphocyte leukemia. Some clones in this sample may be carry-over from other donors' samples. V and J are TRBV7-9 and TRBJ2-5; possibly TRBD2 for D (5 bases). CDR3 sequence (DNA): TGTGCCAGCAGCTCCCGGGGTGGGTGGGCCCAGTACTTC. This sequence encodes CASSSRGGWAQYF.